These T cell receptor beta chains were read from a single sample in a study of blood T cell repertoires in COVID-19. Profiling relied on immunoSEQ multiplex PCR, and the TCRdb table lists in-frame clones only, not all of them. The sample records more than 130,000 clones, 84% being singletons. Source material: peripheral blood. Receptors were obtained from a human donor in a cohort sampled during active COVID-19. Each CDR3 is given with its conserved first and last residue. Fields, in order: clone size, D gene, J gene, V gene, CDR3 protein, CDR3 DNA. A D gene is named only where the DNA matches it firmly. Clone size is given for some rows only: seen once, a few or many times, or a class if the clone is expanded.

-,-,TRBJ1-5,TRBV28,CASSRNQPQHF,TGTGCCAGCAGTCGGAATCAGCCCCAGCATTTT
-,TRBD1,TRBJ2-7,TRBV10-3,CAISAQDRQAYEQYF,TGTGCCATCAGTGCTCAGGACAGGCAGGCCTACGAGCAGTACTTC
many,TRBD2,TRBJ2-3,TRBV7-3,CASSQAGGLTDTQYF,TGTGCCAGCAGCCAAGCGGGGGGGCTCACAGATACGCAGTATTTT
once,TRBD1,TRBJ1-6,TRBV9,CASSVEQGSSYNSPLHF,TGTGCCAGCAGCGTAGAACAGGGGAGCTCCTATAATTCACCCCTCCACTTT
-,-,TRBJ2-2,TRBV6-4,CASSDSGHQGPGELFF,TGTGCCAGCAGTGACTCGGGACACCAAGGCCCCGGGGAGCTGTTTTTT
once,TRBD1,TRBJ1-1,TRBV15,CATSMDRKNEAFF,TGTGCCACCAGCATGGACAGGAAGAATGAAGCTTTCTTT
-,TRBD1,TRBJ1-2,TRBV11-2,CASSPRQGAVRGYTF,TGTGCCAGCAGCCCCCGCCAGGGGGCCGTGCGAGGCTACACCTTC
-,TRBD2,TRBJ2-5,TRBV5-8,CASSLGASGGETQYF,TGTGCCAGCAGCTTGGGGGCTAGCGGCGGGGAGACCCAGTACTTC
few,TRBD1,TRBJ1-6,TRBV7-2,CASSLRGQGFYSPLHF,TGTGCCAGCAGCTTGAGGGGACAGGGGTTCTATTCACCCCTCCACTTT
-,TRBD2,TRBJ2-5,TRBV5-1,CASSLVPGLGQETQYF,TGCGCCAGCAGCTTGGTGCCGGGACTAGGGCAAGAGACCCAGTACTTC
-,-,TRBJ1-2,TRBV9,CASSVSQAGYGYTF,TGTGCCAGCAGCGTATCCCAGGCGGGGTATGGCTACACCTTC
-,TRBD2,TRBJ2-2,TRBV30,CAWNRGGETGELFF,TGTGCCTGGAATCGCGGGGGGGAAACCGGGGAGCTGTTTTTT
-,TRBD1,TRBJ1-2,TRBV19,CASRAPGQGPYGYTF,TGTGCCAGTAGGGCTCCGGGACAGGGACCCTATGGCTACACCTTC
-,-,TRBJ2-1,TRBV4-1,CASSQEPTTGYGFRNEQFF,TGCGCCAGCAGCCAAGAGCCTACGACAGGTTATGGTTTTCGGAATGAGCAGTTCTTC
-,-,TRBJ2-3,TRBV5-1,CASSLVPRGTDTQYF,TGCGCCAGCAGCTTGGTGCCCCGGGGGACAGATACGCAGTATTTT
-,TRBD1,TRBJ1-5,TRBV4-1,CASSQTGVRGQPQHF,TGCGCCAGCAGCCAGACAGGGGTAAGGGGTCAGCCCCAGCATTTT
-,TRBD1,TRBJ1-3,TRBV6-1,CASSVGSGGFGNTIYF,TGTGCCAGCAGTGTGGGTTCAGGGGGATTTGGAAACACCATATATTTT
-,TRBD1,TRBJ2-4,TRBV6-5,CASSRGQGGKNIQYF,TGTGCCAGCAGTCGGGGACAGGGGGGGAAGAACATTCAGTACTTC
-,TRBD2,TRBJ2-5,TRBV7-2,CASSLGGGAEETQYF,TGTGCCAGCAGCTTAGGCGGGGGGGCTGAAGAGACCCAGTACTTC
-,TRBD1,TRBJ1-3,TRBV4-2,CASSQDLWTGRNSGNTIYF,TGTGCCAGCAGCCAAGATCTGTGGACAGGGAGGAACTCTGGAAACACCATATATTTT
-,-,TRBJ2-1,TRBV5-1,CASSPVAAAGGNEQFF,TGCGCCAGCAGCCCGGTGGCGGCGGCTGGAGGCAATGAGCAGTTCTTC
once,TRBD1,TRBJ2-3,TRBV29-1,CSAQGIIDTQYF,TGCAGCGCACAGGGGATAATAGATACGCAGTATTTT
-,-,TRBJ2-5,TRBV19,CASSMRRETQYF,TGTGCCAGTAGTATGCGGCGGGAGACCCAGTACTTC
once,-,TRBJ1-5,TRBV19,CASRTTDHSNQPQHF,TGTGCCAGTAGAACTACTGATCATAGCAATCAGCCCCAGCATTTT
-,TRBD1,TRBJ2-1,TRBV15,CATSRDLGPGGGYNEQFF,TGTGCCACCAGCAGAGATTTAGGTCCAGGGGGTGGTTACAATGAGCAGTTCTTC
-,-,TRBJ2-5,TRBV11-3,CASSLTQRETQYF,TGTGCCAGCAGCTTAACCCAGCGGGAGACCCAGTACTTC
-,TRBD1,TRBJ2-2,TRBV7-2,CASSPTRMGQGKLFF,TGTGCCAGCAGCCCTACAAGAATGGGACAGGGGAAGCTGTTTTTT
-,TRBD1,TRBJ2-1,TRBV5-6,CASSSPGQGLGEQFF,TGTGCCAGCAGCTCTCCGGGACAGGGACTCGGTGAGCAGTTCTTC
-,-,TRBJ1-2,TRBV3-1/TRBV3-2,CASSQVIYWGQANYGYTF,TGTGCCAGCAGCCAAGTTATTTATTGGGGCCAAGCTAACTATGGCTACACCTTC
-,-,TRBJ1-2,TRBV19,CASSIGGGSYGYTF,TGTGCCAGTAGTATAGGTGGGGGCAGCTATGGCTACACCTTC
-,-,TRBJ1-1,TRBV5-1,CASSSGANTEAFF,TGCGCCAGCAGCTCAGGGGCGAACACTGAAGCTTTCTTT
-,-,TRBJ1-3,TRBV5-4,CASSLVGGTGNTIYF,TGTGCCAGCAGCTTGGTAGGCGGGACTGGAAACACCATATATTTT
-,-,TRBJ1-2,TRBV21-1,CASSRRDRGVYGYTF,TGTGCCAGCAGCAGGAGGGACAGGGGCGTCTATGGCTACACCTTC
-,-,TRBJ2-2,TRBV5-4,CASKDAGTSTNTGELFF,TGTGCCAGCAAAGATGCCGGGACATCTACGAACACCGGGGAGCTGTTTTTT
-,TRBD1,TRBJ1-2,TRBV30,CAWSTTGAYGYTF,TGTGCCTGGAGTACGACAGGGGCCTATGGCTACACCTTC
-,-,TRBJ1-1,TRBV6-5,CASTYGGGTEAFF,TGTGCCAGCACCTACGGGGGGGGCACTGAAGCTTTCTTT
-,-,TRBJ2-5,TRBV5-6,CASSFVGRETQYF,TGTGCCAGCAGCTTTGTTGGCCGAGAGACCCAGTACTTC
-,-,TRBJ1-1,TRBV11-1,CASRETGVNTEAFF,TGTGCCAGCAGAGAGACAGGAGTGAACACTGAAGCTTTCTTT
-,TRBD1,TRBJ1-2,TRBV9,CASSGTGSNYGYTF,TGTGCCAGCAGCGGGACAGGGTCAAACTATGGCTACACCTTC
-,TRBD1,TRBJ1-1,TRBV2,CASRTFTGGRNTEAFF,TGTGCCAGCAGAACATTTACAGGGGGCAGGAACACTGAAGCTTTCTTT
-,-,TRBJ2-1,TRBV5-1,CASSLEFGGSNEQFF,TGCGCCAGCAGCTTGGAGTTCGGGGGTTCCAATGAGCAGTTCTTC
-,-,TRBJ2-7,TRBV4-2,CASSHAIVDQRITYEQYF,TGTGCCAGCAGCCACGCAATAGTCGACCAGCGAATAACCTACGAGCAGTACTTC